The 9 T cell receptor beta chains below were found in one sample sequenced in a study of tumor-infiltrating lymphocytes in localized non-small cell lung cancer (dated by TCRdb to the early 2020s). To prepare the library, the immunoSEQ multiplex PCR assay was applied. TCRdb stores this immuneACCESS table with in-frame sequences only. Part of the clones is absent; in the studies checked, under half of the shortfall reflects unresolved V genes, and no reason is known for the rest. The sample table shows thousands of clones, and about 80% are seen once. The ten biggest clones cover 15% to 20% of the sample. Sequenced sample: uninvolved lung tissue not adjacent to the tumor. These receptors were obtained from a human donor with non-small cell lung cancer.

This clone appeared a single time. The chain couples TRBV4-1 to TRBJ2-5; D possibly corresponds to TRBD1 (6 bases). CDR1 and CDR2 from the germline V gene are MGHRA and YSYEKL. V was cut by 3 bases and J by 6 bases, with 17 bases left in between. CDR3 length: 15 residues. This chain's CDR3 is CASSQEYRDRKTQYF. In DNA, the CDR3 is TGCGCCAGCAGCCAGGAGTACAGGGATCGAAAGACCCAGTACTTC.

This clone has just a few counts. The gene calls are TRBV11-2 and TRBJ1-1; D is perhaps TRBD1 (6 bases). This CDR3 is built from 13 residues. V was cut by 6 bases and J by 4 bases, with 12 bases left in between. Germline V gene sequence: CDR1 SGHAT, CDR2 FQNNGV. CDR3: CASRHTTGTEAFF. The CDR3 DNA is TGTGCCAGCAGACACACGACAGGCACTGAAGCTTTCTTT.

V is TRBV27 and J is TRBJ2-3; the match to TRBD2 covers 11 bases. Per the germline V gene, CDR1 is MNHEY and CDR2 is SMNVEV (reference sequence). The V gene end was trimmed by 3 bases and the J gene end by 3 bases; junction bases not matched to a gene: 2. This CDR3 is 15 amino acids long. The DNA for the CDR3 is TGTGCCAGCAGTTTTAGCGGGGGGGCGACAGATACGCAGTATTTT. Encoded protein: CASSFSGGATDTQYF.

This CDR3 is CASSLGTSGGPRDTQYF. In DNA, the CDR3 is TGCGCCAGCAGCTTGGGGACTAGCGGGGGGCCGAGGGATACGCAGTATTTT. The gene calls are TRBV5-1 and TRBJ2-3, with TRBD2 identical over 14 bases. With 0 bases clipped from V and 6 bases from J, the junction kept 6 bases outside the gene matches. CDR3 size: 17 residues. Germline V gene data show CDR1 as SGHRS and CDR2 as YFSETQ.

The rearrangement joins TRBV28 to TRBJ1-4, with a possible D match to TRBD1 (6 bases). V was clipped by 7 bases and J by 4 bases, with 13 bases between them. The CDR3 loop spans 14 amino acids. Germline V gives CDR1 MDHEN, CDR2 SYDVKM. The CDR3 DNA follows: TGTGCCAGCACCCCAGGACAGCTTAATGAAAAACTGTTTTTT. Encoded protein: CASTPGQLNEKLFF. Complete variable domain (other parts from reference TRBV28 and TRBJ1-4): DVKVTQSSRYLVKRTGEKVFLECVQDMDHENMFWYRQDPGLGLRLIYFSYDVKMKEKGDIPEGYSVSREKKERFSLILESASTNQTSMYLCASTPGQLNEKLFFGSGTQLSVL.

This chain joins TRBV6-1 and TRBJ1-1; D not resolved. This CDR3 is 11 amino acids long. The germline V gene encodes CDR1 MNHNS and CDR2 SASEGT. Trimming pared 8 bases from V and 6 bases from J, leaving 10 bases between. CDR3 DNA sequence: TGTGCCAGCGGGGAGTGGCCTGAAGCTTTCTTT. Translated, it gives CASGEWPEAFF.

The V gene is TRBV9, the J gene TRBJ2-3, with D perhaps being TRBD1 or TRBD2 (6 bases each). V gave up 0 bases and J gave up 2 bases, with 10 bases separating them. Germline lookup yields CDR1 SGDLS and CDR2 YYNGEE. This CDR3 contains 15 residues. The CDR3 DNA reads TGTGCCAGCAGCGTAGCGGGGGCCTCCACAGATACGCAGTATTTT. Protein product: CASSVAGASTDTQYF.

The J gene is TRBJ2-2, the V gene TRBV12-1. TRBV12-1 is a recognized pseudogene. The CDR3 has 13 residues. CDR3 region: CASRFGRTGELFF. The DNA of the CDR3 is TGTGCCAGCAGATTCGGGCGAACCGGGGAGCTGTTTTTT.

This clone was picked up one time. The V and J genes are TRBV6-1 and TRBJ1-6, with TRBD1 identical over 7 bases. Germline trimming cut 1 base from V and 5 bases from J; bases unmatched to any gene: 2. The CDR3 is 15 amino acids. Germline V gene data show CDR1 as MNHNS and CDR2 as SASEGT. CDR3 nucleotides: TGTGCCAGCAGTGAAGAACAGGGGCATAATTCACCCCTCCACTTT. It yields the protein CASSEEQGHNSPLHF.